This TCR beta chain was documented in a study of blood T cell repertoires in COVID-19 (dated by TCRdb to 2019 to 2021). Looking at the study overall: The collaborator samples originated in the United States, Italy and Spain and spanned the acute and convalescent phases of COVID-19. The repertoires were released in a freely available public database meant as a resource for research on the immune response to SARS-CoV-2. Where HLA class I and class II types were available, the types were taken from metadata supplied by the sample provider, not from assay-based typing. The prospective study material was composed of cDNA or gDNA derived from T cells, B-cell-depleted T cells, or PBMCs. Deeply sampled blood TCRbeta repertoires from subjects exposed to, actively infected with, or recovered from COVID-19 were included in the dataset. The sample metadata nearly always contained a de-identified subject ID, COVID-19 status, age in years and sex. The samples were drawn from two sources: the first 160 participants of the ongoing ImmuneRACE study, and fewer than 1,500 subjects contributed by 6 global collaborators. The investigation overall reported the following: Clinical and demographic metadata were provided uncurated, with the amount varying by source and participant.

TCRbeta CDR3 regions were amplified from genomic DNA using the immunoSEQ Assay, a bias-controlled multiplex PCR. The authors' pipeline ran thus. The number of nucleated cells in each sample was estimated by amplification of reference gene primers within the assay. To quantify the absolute abundance of each unique TCRbeta CDR3 rearrangement, sequence reads were collapsed and filtered. For each sample, productive Simpson clonality was calculated as the square root of Simpson's diversity index across productive rearrangements. This is the immuneACCESS table as TCRdb keeps it, with only in-frame sequences that have V and J called. A part of the clones is gone; compared with another copy, unresolved V genes explain less than half, and the rest is unexplained. Clone size and the V and J calls come from that table; the DNA yielded D and trimming. In this sample the table shows about 220,000 clones, approximately 77% of which occur a single time. Approximately 4% of the sample belongs to the ten largest clones.

The collaborating institutions used their own protocols to collect whole blood in K2EDTA tubes. Collaborator samples were shipped for TCRbeta analysis as frozen whole blood, isolated PBMCs, or DNA extracted from either sample type. Its CDR3 holds 17 amino acids, cysteine through phenylalanine. This entry keeps only the CDR3 DNA: 51 bases, framed from base 1. CDR1 and CDR2 (SGHRS, YFSETQ) derive from the germline V gene. Trimming removed 4 bases from V and 0 bases from J; the gene matches leave 6 bases unexplained. In this sample, this clone turned up once. Its specific antigen is unknown. Base qualities are not at hand, and no much larger clone is one base apart.

The clonotype originates from a woman of 80 years or more with acute or convalescent COVID-19. The specimen sequenced was peripheral blood. The chain is assembled from TRBV5-1 and TRBJ2-6, with 8 junctional bases fitting TRBD1. The DNA sequence is as follows: TGCGCCAGCAGCCCACGGGACAGGCTCTCTGGGGCCAACGTCCTGACTTTC. This sequence encodes CASSPRDRLSGANVLTF.